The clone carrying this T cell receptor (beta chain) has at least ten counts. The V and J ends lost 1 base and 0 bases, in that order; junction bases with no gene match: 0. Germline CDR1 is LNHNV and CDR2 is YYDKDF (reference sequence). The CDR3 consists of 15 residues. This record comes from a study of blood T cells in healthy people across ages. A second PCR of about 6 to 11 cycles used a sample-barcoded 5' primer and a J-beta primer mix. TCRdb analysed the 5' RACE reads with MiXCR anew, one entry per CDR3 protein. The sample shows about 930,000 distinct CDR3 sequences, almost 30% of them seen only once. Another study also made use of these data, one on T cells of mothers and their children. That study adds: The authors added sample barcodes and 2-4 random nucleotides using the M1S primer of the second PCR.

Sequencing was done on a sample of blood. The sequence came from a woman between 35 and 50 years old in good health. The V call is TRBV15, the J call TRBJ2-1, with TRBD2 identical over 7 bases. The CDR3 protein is CATSRAGGSYNEQFF. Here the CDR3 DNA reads TGTGCCACCAGCAGAGCGGGGGGCTCCTACAATGAGCAGTTCTTC.